The sequence of this T cell receptor (beta chain) was determined in a study of control samples from healthy donors and cancer patients. TCRdb's copy holds only in-frame clones and misses some; the assay was immunoSEQ multiplex PCR. Of under 95,000 clones in the sample, roughly nine tenths were seen once. This clone is a singleton in its sample. This CDR3 is built from 14 residues. Germline V CDR1 and CDR2: LGHDT, YNNKEL (reference sequence). V lost 6 bases to trimming and J lost 1 base, with 12 bases between them. The V gene is TRBV3-1 (or the pseudogene TRBV3-2), the J gene TRBJ1-1; no reliable D call. This clonotype was obtained from a woman under 40 in good health. Sequenced input: blood. The CDR3: CASSLREGNTEAFF. The CDR3 coding sequence is TGTGCCAGCAGTTTGAGGGAGGGGAACACTGAAGCTTTCTTT.